The 4 T cell receptor beta chains presented below share a single source sample, sequenced in a study of OX40 agonist ivuxolimab in advanced cancers. Clones were read by immunoSEQ multiplex PCR, and TCRdb kept only the in-frame ones, dropping some. Here the sample spans tens of thousands of clones, roughly nine tenths being singletons. Sample: CD4+ or CD8+ T cells sorted from blood, taken in a trial of the OX40 agonist ivuxolimab. The receptors were gathered from an adult with an advanced solid tumor such as melanoma, head and neck, liver or kidney cancer.

This clone was seen once. This chain uses TRBV19 with TRBJ1-3; D not certain. Germline V CDR1 and CDR2: LNHDA, SQIVND (reference sequence). The germline V and J ends were trimmed by 6 bases and 0 bases, with 12 bases remaining between them. The CDR3 covers 15 residues. The CDR3 region is CASRPDADSGNTIYF. In DNA, the CDR3 is TGTGCCAGTAGACCGGACGCTGACTCTGGAAACACCATATATTTT.

V and J are TRBV4-1 and TRBJ1-2; a weak D match, TRBD1 (5 bases). The ends were cut back, 3 bases at V and 6 bases at J, with 17 bases in the middle. The CDR3 is 15 amino acids. Germline CDR1 MGHRA, CDR2 YSYEKL. In DNA, the CDR3 is TGCGCCAGCAGCCAGGACATTGAGGTGTTGAATGGCTACACCTTC. Translation: CASSQDIEVLNGYTF.

The chain couples TRBV27 to TRBJ2-1; 7 bases are a match to TRBD2. Trimming at V came to 0 bases and at J to 8 bases, leaving 7 bases not matched to a gene. Germline CDR1 and CDR2: MNHEY and SMNVEV (reference sequence). The CDR3 runs 15 residues. In DNA, the CDR3 is TGTGCCAGCAGTTTATCGTCTAGCGGCTCGGATGAGCAGTTCTTC. This gives the protein CASSLSSSGSDEQFF.

The gene calls are TRBV7-8 and TRBJ2-1; 7 positions agree with TRBD2. V shed 0 bases and J 2 bases; nucleotides not matched to a gene: 10. Germline assignment: CDR1 SGHVS and CDR2 FQNEAQ. This CDR3 has 18 residues. This CDR3 is CASSLAWPQRDAYNEQFF. The CDR3 DNA sequence: TGTGCCAGCAGCTTAGCATGGCCTCAGCGGGACGCCTACAATGAGCAGTTCTTC. The full variable domain, completed using reference TRBV7-8 and TRBJ2-1, is GAGVSQSPRYKVAKRGQDVALRCDPISGHVSLFWYQQALGQGPEFLTYFQNEAQLDKSGLPSDRFFAERPEGSVSTLKIQRTQQEDSAVYLCASSLAWPQRDAYNEQFFGPGTRLTVL.